Below, 12 T cell receptor beta chains from the same sample are listed, as sequenced in a study of shared T cell receptors in the human thymus. TCRdb's copy holds only in-frame clones and misses some; the assay was immunoSEQ multiplex PCR. Found here are roughly 500,000 clones, 70% to 80% of them singletons; the top ten hold roughly 0.013%. These data also formed part of another study, on human thymus T cells.

The specimen was thymocytes. These receptors all stem from a boy under three years old with a congenital heart defect.

There are a few counts of this clone. The CDR3: CASSPPGQDSQYF. For the CDR3, the DNA is TGTGCCAGCAGCCCACCGGGACAGGATTCCCAGTACTTC. J is TRBJ2-7 and V is TRBV7-9, with TRBD1 matching 8 bases. The trim removed 5 bases at V and 10 bases at J, leaving 10 bases unmatched. This CDR3 has 13 residues. Per germline, CDR1 SEHNR and CDR2 FQNEAQ (reference sequence).

V gene TRBV4-3 combines with J gene TRBJ2-7; possibly TRBD1 for D (6 bases). The CDR3 spans 15 residues. The germline gives CDR1 LGHNA, CDR2 YSLEER. V lost 3 bases, J lost 3 bases, and 15 bases lay in between. The chain's CDR3 is CASSQQYREGYEQYF. The CDR3 nucleotides are TGCGCCAGCAGCCAGCAGTACAGGGAAGGCTACGAGCAGTACTTC.

This chain links TRBV27 with TRBJ2-7; D is perhaps TRBD1 (5 bases). Germline CDR1 MNHEY, CDR2 SMNVEV (reference sequence). V lost 1 base, J lost 0 bases, and 10 bases lay in between. This CDR3 has 15 amino acids. This CDR3 reads CASSLFRQYSYEQYF. The DNA for the CDR3 is TGTGCCAGCAGTTTATTTCGACAGTACTCCTACGAGCAGTACTTC.

The chain uses TRBV6-5 and TRBJ1-1; 7 bases match TRBD1. The CDR3 contains 14 residues. Germline CDR1 and CDR2: MNHEY and SVGAGI. V lost 5 bases and J lost 1; bases outside the gene matches: 4. The CDR3: CASSPGTENTEAFF. The CDR3 DNA is TGTGCCAGCAGTCCCGGGACAGAGAACACTGAAGCTTTCTTT.

This chain joins TRBV5-4 and TRBJ2-1; 8 positions match TRBD1. This CDR3 is 20 amino acids long. V was pared by 0 bases and J by 0 bases, with 14 bases of the junction left unmatched. Germline V CDR1 and CDR2: SGHNT, YYREEE (reference sequence). The CDR3 DNA follows: TGTGCCAGCAGCTTGGCCGGGGCAGGGGGCCAGACCAGCTCCTACAATGAGCAGTTCTTC. It translates to CASSLAGAGGQTSSYNEQFF.

The CDR3 DNA reads TGTGCCAGCAGCCCGGATACAGGGGGTTCGCGGGAGACCCAGTACTTC. It is translated as CASSPDTGGSRETQYF. V gene TRBV5-4 combines with J gene TRBJ2-5, with TRBD1 identical over 8 bases. V lost 4 bases, J lost 5 bases, and 13 bases stayed unmatched. The CDR3 length is 16 residues. From germline, CDR1 is SGHNT and CDR2 YYREEE (reference sequence). Variable domain in full (rest from reference TRBV5-4 and TRBJ2-5): ETGVTQSPTHLIKTRGQQVTLRCSSQSGHNTVSWYQQALGQGPQFIFQYYREEENGRGNFPPRFSGLQFPNYSSELNVNALELDDSALYLCASSPDTGGSRETQYFGPGTRLLVL.

This clone was counted once. The chain carries TRBV5-8 and TRBJ2-1; 8 nucleotides agree with TRBD2. With V trimmed by 2 bases and J by 8 bases, 9 bases remained unmatched. Per the germline V gene, CDR1 is SGHTS and CDR2 is YDEGEE. The CDR3 is 15 amino acids. The CDR3 reads CASSFGRSGSDEQFF. In nucleotides, the CDR3 is TGTGCCAGCAGCTTCGGGCGAAGCGGGAGCGATGAGCAGTTCTTC.

This rearrangement joins TRBV9 to TRBJ2-3, with D possibly being TRBD2 (6 bases). CDR3 length: 12 amino acids. CDR1 is SGDLS, CDR2 YYNGEE, per germline. The ends were cut back, 4 bases at V and 6 bases at J, with 9 bases in the middle. Here the CDR3 reads CASSPAGDTQYF. CDR3 sequence (DNA): TGTGCCAGCAGCCCCGCGGGGGATACGCAGTATTTT.

The chain is built from TRBV29-1 and TRBJ2-7, with 12 nucleotides matching TRBD2. V gave up 0 bases and J gave up 0 bases; unmatched junction bases: 9. This CDR3 comprises 18 residues. Germline CDR1 reads SQVTM; CDR2 reads ANQGSEA. Here the CDR3 reads CSVEESRLAGDHSYEQYF. The DNA of the CDR3 is TGCAGCGTTGAAGAATCCCGACTAGCGGGAGATCACTCCTACGAGCAGTACTTC.

The V and J genes are TRBV29-1 and TRBJ1-2, with D perhaps matching TRBD1 (5 bases). In germline, CDR1 is SQVTM, CDR2 ANQGSEA. The CDR3 extends over 15 amino acids. V was pared by 0 bases and J by 4 bases, with 15 bases between. In DNA, the CDR3 is TGCAGCGTTGAAGAGGCGAAGGCGGGGCCCTATGGCTACACCTTC. Residues: CSVEEAKAGPYGYTF.

The V gene is TRBV10-1, the J gene TRBJ2-5; D perhaps matches TRBD2 (7 bases). V was clipped by 6 bases and J by 1 base, with 18 bases between them. This CDR3 is built from 16 residues. The germline V gene encodes CDR1 WNHNN and CDR2 SYGVQD (reference sequence). The CDR3, as DNA: TGCGCCAGCAGCCATGGGGGGGGCAGGCTCCAAGAGACCCAGTACTTC. Translating it yields CASSHGGGRLQETQYF.

A note on this clone: A read error is likely, as this CDR3 ends without the conserved phenylalanine or tryptophan. It is unclear where the CDR3 begins or ends on the DNA, so no DNA is shown, and the CDR3 is as TCRdb lists it. V and J are TRBV5-6 and TRBJ2-7; TRBD1, the table's D call, lacks a check against the DNA. The CDR3 is made up of 9 amino acids, end residues included. The germline V gene encodes CDR1 SGHDT and CDR2 YYEEEE. Here the CDR3 reads CASSPRQGS.